This T cell receptor (beta chain) emerged from a study of blood T cell repertoires in COVID-19. Looking at the study overall: The United States, Italy and Spain provided the acute and convalescent COVID-19 samples.

Per germline, CDR1 MNHEY and CDR2 SVGEGT. The CDR3 has 15 amino acids. V gave up 2 bases and J gave up 1 base, with 11 bases separating them. Clones were read by immunoSEQ multiplex PCR, and TCRdb kept only the in-frame ones, dropping some. The sample has fewer than 250,000 clones, over 75% seen once; the top ten hold 8.5% to 9.5%. Sequenced sample: PBMCs or T cells enriched from blood (not recorded which). The V and J genes are TRBV6-2 or TRBV6-3 and TRBJ1-1; D call uncertain. This TCR derives from a woman in her fifties or sixties with acute COVID-19. The CDR3 protein is CASSYLVSGNTEAFF. The CDR3 DNA reads as TGTGCCAGCAGTTACCTCGTCTCCGGGAACACTGAAGCTTTCTTT.